The 5 T cell receptor beta chains given below trace back to one sample, sequenced in a study of shared clonotypes between healthy human individuals. CD45RO negativity and positive selection for CCR7 defined naive CD8 cells, a population that excluded terminally differentiated effector memory CD45RA+ cells. The data were produced by immunoSEQ multiplex PCR, yet TCRdb's version contains in-frame clones alone and is incomplete. The sample records hundreds of thousands of clones, approximately 96% being singletons. What was sequenced was naive CD8+ T cells sorted from blood. These receptors came from a man aged 25-40 years in good health.

The CDR3: CASSFFWGAAGNEKLFF. Here the CDR3 DNA reads TGTGCCAGCAGCTTTTTTTGGGGAGCTGCGGGTAATGAAAAACTGTTTTTT. The chain employs TRBV7-8 and TRBJ1-4, with D uncertain. V was trimmed by 3 bases and J by 4 bases, leaving 18 bases between them. In germline, CDR1 is SGHVS, CDR2 FQNEAQ. This CDR3 is built from 17 residues.

This clone was observed a handful of times. Different DNA sequences within this sample yield the same CDR3. The chain has TRBV27 and TRBJ2-2; D uncertain. With 2 bases removed from V and 6 bases from J, the gap between germline ends came to 4 bases. The CDR3 has 12 amino acids. Germline V lookup: CDR1 MNHEY, CDR2 SMNVEV (reference sequence). CDR3 amino acids: CASSLAAGELFF. CDR3 nucleotides: TGTGCCAGCAGTTTAGCGGCCGGGGAGCTGTTTTTT.

The chain joins TRBV4-3 to TRBJ2-7, with 10 positions matching TRBD2. There are 16 residues in the CDR3. The J segment lost 1 base and the V segment lost 4 bases, leaving 7 bases of the junction unmatched. Per the germline V gene, CDR1 is LGHNA and CDR2 is YSLEER. CDR3 bases: TGCGCCAGCAGCCCCGGGGCAGCGGGAGGGTCCTACGAGCAGTACTTC. This sequence encodes CASSPGAAGGSYEQYF.

The J gene is TRBJ2-7, the V gene TRBV7-9, with no clear D. The length of the CDR3 is 12 residues. Per germline, CDR1 SEHNR and CDR2 FQNEAQ (reference sequence). Deletions cut 6 bases from V and 3 bases from J, with 9 bases between. The CDR3 DNA sequence: TGTGCCAGCAGGCCAGACCACTACGAGCAGTACTTC. As protein: CASRPDHYEQYF.

The CDR3 DNA follows: TGTGCCAGCAGCTTAAACGGGCTGGGCGGGGGTGAGCAGTTCTTC. Amino acid sequence: CASSLNGLGGGEQFF. The rearrangement joins TRBV11-2 to TRBJ2-1, with 7 positions matching TRBD2. The length of the CDR3 is 15 residues. Trimming at V came to 2 bases and at J to 9 bases, leaving 10 bases not matched to a gene. The germline V gene has CDR1 SGHAT and CDR2 FQNNGV.